The next 19 T cell receptor beta chains were all read from a single sample in a study of beta chain features in type 1 diabetes. The isolated RNA, all of it, was reverse transcribed, so expressed TCRB transcripts were what got sequenced. Method: immunoSEQ multiplex PCR; TCRdb's copy keeps in-frame clones and lacks some. The sample records 250,000 to 300,000 clones, around 7.3% being singletons. Material for sequencing was central memory CD4+ T cells from blood. These receptor sequences come from a woman between 18 and 29 years old in good health.

This clone showed up just a few times. This chain joins TRBV5-6 and TRBJ2-5; no firm D call. CDR1 is SGHDT, CDR2 YYEEEE, per germline. The CDR3 length is 11 residues. V dropped 3 bases and J dropped 7 bases, with 7 bases sitting between them. CDR3 amino acids: CASSSRWTQYF. Written as DNA, the CDR3 is TGTGCCAGCAGCTCCCGGTGGACCCAGTACTTC.

This clone showed up just a few times. V usage is TRBV28 and J usage is TRBJ1-2; D unresolved. The germline V and J ends were trimmed by 2 bases and 8 bases, with 9 bases remaining between them. The CDR3 is 12 amino acids. The germline V gene has CDR1 MDHEN and CDR2 SYDVKM. CDR3 DNA sequence: TGTGCCAGCAGTTTAGTGGAGGGAGGCTACACCTTC. Amino acids: CASSLVEGGYTF.

This clone has only a few counts. V is TRBV9 and J is TRBJ2-1; a possible D gene is TRBD1 (5 bases). The CDR3 consists of 16 residues. Trimming took 0 bases from V and 7 from J, leaving 17 bases between them. Germline V gene sequence: CDR1 SGDLS, CDR2 YYNGEE. The CDR3 here is CASSVGGRAITNEQFF. The DNA for the CDR3 is TGTGCCAGCAGCGTAGGTGGCAGGGCGATCACAAATGAGCAGTTCTTC.

This clone was seen repeatedly, ten times or more. The chain joins TRBV5-4 to TRBJ2-3, with a weak D call TRBD2 (5 bases). Germline values: CDR1 SGHNT, CDR2 YYREEE (reference sequence). Trimming stripped 4 bases from V and 4 bases from J, with 19 bases between. CDR3 length equals 16 residues. The CDR3 spells CASSPGLAKRSDTQYF. CDR3 bases: TGTGCCAGCAGCCCAGGACTCGCCAAGAGATCAGATACGCAGTATTTT.

J is TRBJ2-3 and V is TRBV19, with 7 positions matching TRBD2. With 7 bases clipped from V and 3 bases from J, the junction kept 22 bases outside the gene matches. The CDR3 contains 19 residues. Germline V CDR1 and CDR2: LNHDA, SQIVND (reference sequence). CDR3 nucleotide sequence: TGTGCCAGTACCCCGCGCGTCCTAGCGGTCCCCTCGGGAACAGATACGCAGTATTTT. Amino acids: CASTPRVLAVPSGTDTQYF. Variable domain in full (rest from reference TRBV19 and TRBJ2-3): DGGITQSPKYLFRKEGQNVTLSCEQNLNHDAMYWYRQDPGQGLRLIYYSQIVNDFQKGDIAEGYSVSREKKESFPLTVTSAQKNPTAFYLCASTPRVLAVPSGTDTQYFGPGTRLTVL.

This clone appeared a few times. The chain is built from TRBV7-2 and TRBJ2-7, with D possibly called TRBD1 or TRBD2 (5 bases each). The V gene lost 5 bases and the J gene lost 7 bases, with 18 bases spanning the gap. The germline V gene encodes CDR1 SGHTA and CDR2 FQGNSA. The CDR3 is 14 amino acids. Here the CDR3 reads CASSQPGRRAEQYV. The CDR3 DNA reads as TGTGCCAGCAGCCAACCGGGACGGCGGGCTGAGCAGTACGTC.

Only a few counts were recorded for this clone. The rearrangement links TRBV27 to TRBJ2-7, with TRBD2 identical over 9 bases. This CDR3 contains 14 residues. Germline V gene sequence: CDR1 MNHEY, CDR2 SMNVEV (reference sequence). The ends lost 5 bases at V and 0 bases at J; junction bases unmatched: 2. Written as DNA, the CDR3 is TGTGCCAGCAGTGATAGCGGGAGCTCCTACGAGCAGTACTTC. It codes for CASSDSGSSYEQYF.

This clone was counted only a few times. J is TRBJ1-5 and V is TRBV7-2; D remains ambiguous. CDR1 and CDR2 (germline): SGHTA, FQGNSA. Deletions cut 1 base from V and 7 bases from J, with 5 bases between. The CDR3 has 12 amino acids. The CDR3 loop reads CASSLDIQPQHF. CDR3 nucleotide sequence: TGTGCCAGCAGCTTAGACATACAGCCCCAGCATTTT.

The V and J genes are TRBV4-2 and TRBJ2-1; tentatively, D is TRBD1 (5 bases). V lost 1 base and J lost 3, with 10 bases in between. This CDR3 is 15 amino acids long. Germline CDR1 reads LGHNA; CDR2 reads YNFKEQ. CDR3 amino acids: CASSQGQGVYNEQFF. CDR3 DNA: TGTGCCAGCAGCCAAGGGCAGGGTGTCTACAATGAGCAGTTCTTC.

This clone turned up a few times. The chain recombines TRBV25-1 with TRBJ2-1, with 12 nucleotides matching TRBD2. The CDR3 extends over 15 amino acids. The trim removed 7 bases at V and 7 bases at J, leaving 8 bases unmatched. CDR1 and CDR2 (germline): MGHDK, SYGVNS. CDR3 residues: CASTSGRASVNEQFF. CDR3 nucleotides: TGTGCCAGCACTAGCGGGAGGGCCTCGGTGAATGAGCAGTTCTTC.

This clone was seen more than once but under ten times. The rearrangement joins TRBV18 to TRBJ2-1; D is ambiguous. Looked up from germline, CDR1 is KGHSH and CDR2 is LQKENI. Trimming took off 5 bases at V and 5 bases at J, with 13 bases between the two ends. This CDR3 region has 14 residues. The CDR3 sequence is CASSTLQSDNEQFF. The CDR3 region has the DNA TGTGCCAGCTCAACCCTCCAATCGGACAATGAGCAGTTCTTC.

J is TRBJ1-2 and V is TRBV6-1; maybe TRBD1 (6 bases). Germline V gene data show CDR1 as MNHNS and CDR2 as SASEGT. V was shortened by 4 bases and J by 6 bases, with 9 bases between the two germline ends. The CDR3 length is 12 residues. Written as DNA, the CDR3 is TGTGCCAGCAGTGGGACAGCTAATGGCTACACCTTC. Its protein is CASSGTANGYTF.

In its sample, this clone was seen a few times. The V and J genes are TRBV7-9 and TRBJ1-1, with D perhaps matching TRBD1 (5 bases). The CDR3 is made up of 14 amino acids. V lost 3 bases to trimming and J lost 1 base, with 9 bases between them. Germline V lookup: CDR1 SEHNR, CDR2 FQNEAQ (reference sequence). The CDR3 sequence is CASSLGPKNTEAFF. The CDR3 region has the DNA TGTGCCAGCAGCTTGGGACCTAAGAACACTGAAGCTTTCTTT.

J is TRBJ2-1 and V is TRBV7-2, with 16 bases aligning to TRBD2. The CDR3 totals 15 residues. V lost 6 bases to trimming and J lost 9 bases; unmatched junction nucleotides: 5. CDR1 is SGHTA, CDR2 FQGNSA, per germline. The DNA of the CDR3 is TGTGCCAGCAGGCCGGGACTAGCGGGAGGGAGTGAGCAGTTCTTC. Protein: CASRPGLAGGSEQFF.

This clone was detected only a few times. The rearrangement uses TRBV15 and TRBJ2-7; 9 bases align to TRBD1. Germline-derived CDR1 and CDR2 are LNHNV and YYDKDF (reference sequence). CDR3 length equals 14 residues. Germline trimming cut 2 bases from V and 3 bases from J; bases unmatched to any gene: 2. CDR3 nucleotides: TGTGCCACCAGCAGATTGGGACAGGGCTACGAGCAGTACGTC. Residues: CATSRLGQGYEQYV.

This clone was recorded at least ten times. V usage is TRBV28 and J usage is TRBJ2-7; the match to TRBD1 covers 8 bases. With 5 bases clipped from V and 0 bases from J, the junction kept 3 bases outside the gene matches. The CDR3 extends over 14 amino acids. The V gene's germline CDR1 is MDHEN and CDR2 SYDVKM. The CDR3 coding sequence is TGTGCCAGCAGTGCGGACAGGGTCTCCTACGAGCAGTACGTC. This translates into CASSADRVSYEQYV.

This sequence joins TRBV7-9 and TRBJ2-1; D might be TRBD2 (5 bases). The CDR3 totals 17 residues. V was shortened by 7 bases and J by 2 bases, with 21 bases between the two germline ends. Germline CDR1 SEHNR, CDR2 FQNEAQ (reference sequence). In DNA, the CDR3 is TGTGCCAGCACCCACGCTGGGCGGGCAATTACCTACAATGAGCAGTTCTTC. Protein sequence: CASTHAGRAITYNEQFF.

The sample holds a few counts of this clone. V and J are TRBV7-7 and TRBJ2-6; D not certain. The CDR3 contains 13 residues. Germline V gives CDR1 SSHAT, CDR2 FNYEAQ (reference sequence). For the CDR3, the DNA is TGTGCTACCGCAGGCTCTGGGGCCAACGTCCTGACTTTC. It encodes CATAGSGANVLTF.

This clone has just a few counts. The chain has TRBV9 and TRBJ2-4; either TRBD1 or TRBD2 may supply D (5 bases each). V was clipped by 9 bases and J by 0 bases, with 25 bases between them. The germline V gene encodes CDR1 SGDLS and CDR2 YYNGEE. This CDR3 region has 18 residues. CDR3 sequence: CATRARETEEPAKNIQYF. The CDR3 DNA reads TGTGCCACGAGAGCTAGGGAGACAGAAGAACCAGCCAAAAACATTCAGTACTTC.